This TCR beta chain was found in a study of PD-1 blockade in classical Hodgkin lymphoma. The study, taken as a whole, reports: CD4+ TCR diversity climbed significantly by C4D1, unlike CD8+ TCR diversity. Complete responders entered with baseline diversity on par with newly diagnosed patients, the results showed.

The table came from immunoSEQ multiplex PCR; TCRdb's copy has only in-frame clones and leaves some out. The sample lists some 100,000 clones; just under 95% were seen once. With 4 bases removed from V and 0 bases from J, the gap between germline ends came to 13 bases. Germline V lookup: CDR1 MNHEY, CDR2 SVGAGI. CDR3 size: 15 residues. Brentuximab vedotin exposure varied, and every patient relapsed after autologous stem cell transplantation. A note on this clone: Its specificity is not known.

The receptor comes from a human donor with classical Hodgkin lymphoma. This chain connects TRBV6-5 to TRBJ2-7; D unclear. The sequences come from peripheral blood mononuclear cells (PBMCs), collected at baseline. CDR3 in DNA: TGTGCCAGCAGTTTACCTGGGCCGGTCTCCTACGAGCAGTACTTC. It translates to CASSLPGPVSYEQYF.